This TCR beta chain was observed in a study of metastatic and nonmetastatic thyroid tumors. On the study more broadly: Repertoire comparisons spanned blood and tumor or nodule tissue from malignant and benign thyroid patients. The study, taken as a whole, reports: Significantly greater TCR beta diversity was reportedly found in malignant thyroid tumors than in benign nodules (in blood and tumor).

There are many counts of this clone. Its specificity is not known. Per the germline V gene, CDR1 is SGHAT and CDR2 is FQNNGV. The length of the CDR3 is 14 residues. Trimming stripped 3 bases from V and 1 base from J, with 7 bases between. Prior to thyroid surgery, none of the patients had received any treatment. How the authors handled the data: The authors used CDR3 differences across clinicopathological groups to build a distant-metastasis classifier for papillary thyroid cancer. TCRdb re-processed the PCR reads through MiXCR. The authors' filters were not applied to this entry. Here the sample spans fewer than 100,000 clones, more than 13% being singletons.

The specimen was blood. The receptor's source is a female donor with papillary thyroid cancer or a benign thyroid nodule (not recorded which). Some clones in this sample may be carry-over from other donors' samples. The gene calls are TRBV11-2 and TRBJ1-5; perhaps TRBD1 as D (6 bases). The CDR3 region is CASSFDRSNQPQHF. The CDR3 DNA reads TGTGCCAGCAGCTTCGACAGGAGCAATCAGCCCCAGCATTTT.